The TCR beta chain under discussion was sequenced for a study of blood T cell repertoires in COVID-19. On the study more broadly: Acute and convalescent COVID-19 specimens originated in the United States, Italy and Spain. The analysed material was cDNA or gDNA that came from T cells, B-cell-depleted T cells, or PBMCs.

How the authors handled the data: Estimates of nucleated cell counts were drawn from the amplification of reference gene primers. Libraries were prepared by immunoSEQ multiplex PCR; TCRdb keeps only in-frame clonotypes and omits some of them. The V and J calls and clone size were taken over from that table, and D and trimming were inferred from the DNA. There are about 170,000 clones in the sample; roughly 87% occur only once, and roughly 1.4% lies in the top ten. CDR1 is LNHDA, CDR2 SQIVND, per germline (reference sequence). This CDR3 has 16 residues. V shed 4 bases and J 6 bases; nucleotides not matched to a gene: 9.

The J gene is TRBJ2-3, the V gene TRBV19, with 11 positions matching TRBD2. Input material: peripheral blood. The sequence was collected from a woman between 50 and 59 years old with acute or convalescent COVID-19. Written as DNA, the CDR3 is TGTGCCAGTAGTACCGTAGCGGGGGGGCCGATTGATACGCAGTATTTT. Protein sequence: CASSTVAGGPIDTQYF.